In this sample, the clone carrying this T cell receptor (beta chain) turned up many times. Its antigen remains unidentified. There are 15 residues in the CDR3. V dropped 4 bases and J dropped 0 bases, with 11 bases sitting between them. Germline V lookup: CDR1 MNHEY, CDR2 SMNVEV (reference sequence). Disease duration under 2 months; hyperthyroidism patients were aged 18 to 65. Orbital computed tomography and thyroid ultrasound, together with serum TRAb and thyroxine and clinical symptoms, were used for diagnoses. PBMCs were sourced from more than 9 ml fresh peripheral blood. The sample belongs to a study of T cells in Graves' hyperthyroidism and ophthalmopathy. General study findings and limits: Through a model of 13 V-J features, ophthalmopathy was separated from stable hyperthyroidism.

RNA transcripts provided the source from which TCR beta CDR3 regions were amplified. The HTBI primer set was used in a first-round RT-PCR of the TCR CDR3. TCRdb reanalysed the multiplex PCR reads using MiXCR and keeps one entry per CDR3 protein. The sample includes under 250,000 distinct CDR3 sequences, less than 20% seen only once; the top ten take roughly 49%. This chain uses TRBV27 with TRBJ2-3; D remains unclear. This TCR was sampled from a woman aged 50 to 60 with Graves' hyperthyroidism. The sample consisted of blood. The CDR3 bases are TGTGCCAGCAGTTCCCCCAGCGAGAGCACAGATACGCAGTATTTT. This sequence encodes CASSSPSESTDTQYF.